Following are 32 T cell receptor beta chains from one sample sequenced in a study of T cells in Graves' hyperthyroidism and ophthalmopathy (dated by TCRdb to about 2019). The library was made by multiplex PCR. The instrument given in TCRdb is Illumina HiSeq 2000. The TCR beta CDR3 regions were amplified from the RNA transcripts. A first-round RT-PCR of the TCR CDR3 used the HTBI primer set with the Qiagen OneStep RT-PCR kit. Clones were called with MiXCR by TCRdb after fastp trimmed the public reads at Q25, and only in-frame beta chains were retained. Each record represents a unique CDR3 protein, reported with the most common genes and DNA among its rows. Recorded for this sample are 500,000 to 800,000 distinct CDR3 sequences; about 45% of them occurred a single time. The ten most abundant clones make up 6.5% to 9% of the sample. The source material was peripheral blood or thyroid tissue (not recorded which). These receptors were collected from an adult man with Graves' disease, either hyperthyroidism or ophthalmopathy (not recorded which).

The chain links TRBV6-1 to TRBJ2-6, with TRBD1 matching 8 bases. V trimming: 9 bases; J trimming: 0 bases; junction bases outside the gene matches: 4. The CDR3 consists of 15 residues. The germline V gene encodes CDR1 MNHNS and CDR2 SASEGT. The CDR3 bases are TGTGCCAGTGGGACAGGAAACTCTGGGGCCAACGTCCTGACTTTC. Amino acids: CASGTGNSGANVLTF.

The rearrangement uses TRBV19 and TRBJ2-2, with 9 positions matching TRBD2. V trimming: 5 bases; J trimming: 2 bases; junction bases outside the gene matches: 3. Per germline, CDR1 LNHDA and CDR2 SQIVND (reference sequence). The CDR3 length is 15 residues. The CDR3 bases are TGTGCCAGTAGTGGACTAGCGAGTAACACCGGGGAGCTGTTTTTT. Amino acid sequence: CASSGLASNTGELFF.

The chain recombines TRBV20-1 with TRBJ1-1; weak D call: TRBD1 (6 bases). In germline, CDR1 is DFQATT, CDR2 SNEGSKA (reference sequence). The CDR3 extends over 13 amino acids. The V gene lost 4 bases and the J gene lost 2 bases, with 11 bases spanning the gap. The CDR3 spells CSATQGTNTEAFF. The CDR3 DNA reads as TGCAGTGCTACACAGGGCACCAACACTGAAGCTTTCTTT.

The CDR3 region has the DNA TGTGCCAGCAGTTTCACAGGGATCGTGACCCAGTACTTC. The encoded protein is CASSFTGIVTQYF. The V and J genes are TRBV12-3 or TRBV12-4 and TRBJ2-5; D is perhaps TRBD1 (6 bases). This CDR3 has 13 residues. V was shortened by 3 bases and J by 7 bases, with 12 bases between the two germline ends.

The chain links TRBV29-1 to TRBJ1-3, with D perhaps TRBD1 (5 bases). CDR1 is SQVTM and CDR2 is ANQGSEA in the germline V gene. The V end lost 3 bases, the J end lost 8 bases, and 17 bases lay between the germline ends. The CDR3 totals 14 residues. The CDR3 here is CSVETPGREDTIYF. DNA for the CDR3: TGCAGCGTTGAGACACCGGGACGAGAAGACACCATATATTTT.

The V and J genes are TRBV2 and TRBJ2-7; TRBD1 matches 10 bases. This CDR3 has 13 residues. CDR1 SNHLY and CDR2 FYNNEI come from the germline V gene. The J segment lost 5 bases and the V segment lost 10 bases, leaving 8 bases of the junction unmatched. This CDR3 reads CAKQGGQGNEQYF. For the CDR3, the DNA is TGTGCCAAACAGGGGGGACAGGGGAACGAGCAGTACTTC.

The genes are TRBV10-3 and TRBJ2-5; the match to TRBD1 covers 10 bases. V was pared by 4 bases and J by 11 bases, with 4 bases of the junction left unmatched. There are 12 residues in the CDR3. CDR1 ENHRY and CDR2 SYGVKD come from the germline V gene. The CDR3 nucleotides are TGTGCCATCAGTGCGACAGGGGGCCCTCAGTACTTC. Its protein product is CAISATGGPQYF.

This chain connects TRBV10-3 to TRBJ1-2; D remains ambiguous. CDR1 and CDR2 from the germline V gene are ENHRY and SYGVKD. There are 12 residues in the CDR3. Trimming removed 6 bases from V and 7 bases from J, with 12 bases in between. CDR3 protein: CAIRSPVRGYTF. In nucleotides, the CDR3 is TGTGCCATCAGATCGCCTGTCCGTGGCTACACCTTC.

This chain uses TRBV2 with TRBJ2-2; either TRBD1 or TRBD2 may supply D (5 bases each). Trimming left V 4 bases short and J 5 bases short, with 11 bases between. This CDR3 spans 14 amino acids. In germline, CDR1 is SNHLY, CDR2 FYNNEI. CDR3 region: CASSVGGETGELFF. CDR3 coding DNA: TGTGCCAGCAGTGTTGGGGGTGAGACCGGGGAGCTGTTTTTT.

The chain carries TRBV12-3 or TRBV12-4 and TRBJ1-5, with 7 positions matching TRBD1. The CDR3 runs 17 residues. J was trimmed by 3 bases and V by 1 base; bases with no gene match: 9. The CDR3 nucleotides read TGTGCCAGCAGTTTAGGGTGGGACAGCTATAACAATCAGCCCCAGCATTTT. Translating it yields CASSLGWDSYNNQPQHF.

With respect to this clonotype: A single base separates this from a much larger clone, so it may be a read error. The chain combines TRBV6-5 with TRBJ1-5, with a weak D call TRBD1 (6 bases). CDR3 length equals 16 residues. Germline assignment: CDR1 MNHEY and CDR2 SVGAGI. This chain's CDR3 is CPSSERRRGRNQPQHF. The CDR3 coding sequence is TGTCCCAGCAGTGAAAGGAGGAGGGGGAGAAATCAGCCCCAGCATTTT.

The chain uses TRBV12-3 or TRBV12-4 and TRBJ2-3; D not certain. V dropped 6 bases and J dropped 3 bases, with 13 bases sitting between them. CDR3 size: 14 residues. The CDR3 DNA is TGTGCCAGCAGCCTTTGGATTTGGACAGATACGCAGTATTTT. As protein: CASSLWIWTDTQYF.

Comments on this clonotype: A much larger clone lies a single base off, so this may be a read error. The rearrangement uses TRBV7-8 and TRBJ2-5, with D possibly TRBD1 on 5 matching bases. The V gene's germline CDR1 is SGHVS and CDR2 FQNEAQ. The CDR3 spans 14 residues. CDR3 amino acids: CANSLQVVQETQYF. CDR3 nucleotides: TGTGCCAACAGCTTACAGGTCGTACAAGAGACCCAGTACTTC. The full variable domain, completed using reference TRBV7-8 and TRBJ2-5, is GAGVSQSPRYKVAKRGQDVALRCDPISGHVSLFWYQQALGQGPEFLTYFQNEAQLDKSGLPSDRFFAERPEGSVSTLKIQRTQQEDSAVYLCANSLQVVQETQYFGPGTRLLVL.

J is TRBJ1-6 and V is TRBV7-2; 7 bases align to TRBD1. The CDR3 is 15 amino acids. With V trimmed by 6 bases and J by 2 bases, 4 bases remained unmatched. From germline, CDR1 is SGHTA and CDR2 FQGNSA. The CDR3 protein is CASSFDRAYNSPLHF. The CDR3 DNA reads TGTGCCAGCAGTTTTGACAGGGCCTATAATTCACCCCTCCACTTT.

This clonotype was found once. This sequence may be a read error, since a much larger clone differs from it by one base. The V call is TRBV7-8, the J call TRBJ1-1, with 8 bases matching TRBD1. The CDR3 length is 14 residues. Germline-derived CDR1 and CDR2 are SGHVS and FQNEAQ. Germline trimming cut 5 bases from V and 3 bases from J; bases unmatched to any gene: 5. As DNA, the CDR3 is TGTGCCAGCAGCACCCACAGGGGGGACACTGAAGCTTTCTTT. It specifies CASSTHRGDTEAFF.

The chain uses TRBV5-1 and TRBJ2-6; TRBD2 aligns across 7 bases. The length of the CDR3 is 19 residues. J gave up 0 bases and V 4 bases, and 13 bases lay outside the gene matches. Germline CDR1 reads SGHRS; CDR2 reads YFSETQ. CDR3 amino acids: CASSLGGSVRFSGANVLTF. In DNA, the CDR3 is TGCGCCAGCAGCCTGGGGGGGAGCGTTCGATTCTCTGGGGCCAACGTCCTGACTTTC.

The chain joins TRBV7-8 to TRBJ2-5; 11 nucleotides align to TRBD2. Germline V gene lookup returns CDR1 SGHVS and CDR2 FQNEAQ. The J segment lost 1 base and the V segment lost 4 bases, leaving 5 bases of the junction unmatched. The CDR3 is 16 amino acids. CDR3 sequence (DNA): TGTGCCAGCAGCTATTTTGGGACTAGCGGCCAAGAGACCCAGTACTTC. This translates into CASSYFGTSGQETQYF.

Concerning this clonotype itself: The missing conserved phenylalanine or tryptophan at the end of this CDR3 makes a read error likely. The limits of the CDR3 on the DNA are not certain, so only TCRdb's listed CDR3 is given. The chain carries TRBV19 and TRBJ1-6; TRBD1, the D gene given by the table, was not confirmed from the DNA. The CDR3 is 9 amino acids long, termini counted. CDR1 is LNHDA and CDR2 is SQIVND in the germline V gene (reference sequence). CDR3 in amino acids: CASSIAGFS.

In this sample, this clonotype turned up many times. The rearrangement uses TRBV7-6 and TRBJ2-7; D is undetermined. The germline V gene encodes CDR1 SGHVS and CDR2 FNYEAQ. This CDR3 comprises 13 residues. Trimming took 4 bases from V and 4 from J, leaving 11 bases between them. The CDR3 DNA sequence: TGTGCCAGCAGCTCGATTGACTTGTACGAGCAGTACTTC. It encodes CASSSIDLYEQYF. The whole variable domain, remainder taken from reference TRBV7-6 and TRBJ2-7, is GAGVSQSPRYKVTKRGQDVALRCDPISGHVSLYWYRQALGQGPEFLTYFNYEAQQDKSGLPNDRFSAERPEGSISTLTIQRTEQRDSAMYRCASSSIDLYEQYFGPGTRLTVT.

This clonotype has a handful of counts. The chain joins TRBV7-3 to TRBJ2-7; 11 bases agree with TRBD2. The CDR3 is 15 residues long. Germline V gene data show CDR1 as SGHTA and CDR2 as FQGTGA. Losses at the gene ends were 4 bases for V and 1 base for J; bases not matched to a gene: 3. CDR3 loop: CASSSTSGRSYEQYF. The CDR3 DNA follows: TGTGCCAGCAGCTCCACTAGCGGGAGATCCTACGAGCAGTACTTC.

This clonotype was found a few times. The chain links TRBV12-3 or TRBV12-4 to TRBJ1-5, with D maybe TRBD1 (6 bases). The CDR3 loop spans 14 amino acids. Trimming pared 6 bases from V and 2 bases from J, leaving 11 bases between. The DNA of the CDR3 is TGTGCCAGCAGGTTAAGGACAGGCAATCAGCCCCAGCATTTT. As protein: CASRLRTGNQPQHF.

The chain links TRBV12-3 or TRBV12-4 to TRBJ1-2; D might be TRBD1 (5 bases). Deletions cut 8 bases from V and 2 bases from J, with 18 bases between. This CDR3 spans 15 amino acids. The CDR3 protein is CASCLGGGGNYGYTF. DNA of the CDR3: TGTGCCAGCTGCTTAGGCGGCGGGGGGAACTATGGCTACACCTTC.

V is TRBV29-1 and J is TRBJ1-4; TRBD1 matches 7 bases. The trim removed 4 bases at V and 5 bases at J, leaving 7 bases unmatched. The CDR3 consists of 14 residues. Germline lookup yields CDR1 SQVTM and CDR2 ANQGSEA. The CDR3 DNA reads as TGCAGCGTTGCGACACAGGGGTTGAATGAAAAACTGTTTTTT. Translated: CSVATQGLNEKLFF.

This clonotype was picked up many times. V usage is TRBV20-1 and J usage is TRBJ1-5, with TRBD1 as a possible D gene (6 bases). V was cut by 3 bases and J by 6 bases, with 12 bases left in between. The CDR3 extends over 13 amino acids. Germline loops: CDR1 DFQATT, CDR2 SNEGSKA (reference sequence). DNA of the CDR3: TGCAGTGCTAGGAACAGGGCGGGTCAGCCCCAGCATTTT. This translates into CSARNRAGQPQHF.

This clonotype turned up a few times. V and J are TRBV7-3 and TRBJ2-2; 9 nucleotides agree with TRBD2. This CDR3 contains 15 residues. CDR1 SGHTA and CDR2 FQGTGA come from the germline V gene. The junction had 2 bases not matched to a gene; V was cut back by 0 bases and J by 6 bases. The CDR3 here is CASSLTRGGAGELFF. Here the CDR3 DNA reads TGTGCCAGCAGCTTAACGCGGGGGGGCGCCGGGGAGCTGTTTTTT. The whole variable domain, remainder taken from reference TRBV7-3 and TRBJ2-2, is GAGVSQTPSNKVTEKGKYVELRCDPISGHTALYWYRQSLGQGPEFLIYFQGTGAADDSGLPNDRFFAVRPEGSVSTLKIQRTERGDSAVYLCASSLTRGGAGELFFGEGSRLTVL.

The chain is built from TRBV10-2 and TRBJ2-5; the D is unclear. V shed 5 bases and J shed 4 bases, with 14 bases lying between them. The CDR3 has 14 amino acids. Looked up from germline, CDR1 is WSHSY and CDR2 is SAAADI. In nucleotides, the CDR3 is TGCGCCAGCAGTCTTGTGGGTTTAGGAGAGACCCAGTACTTC. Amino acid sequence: CASSLVGLGETQYF.

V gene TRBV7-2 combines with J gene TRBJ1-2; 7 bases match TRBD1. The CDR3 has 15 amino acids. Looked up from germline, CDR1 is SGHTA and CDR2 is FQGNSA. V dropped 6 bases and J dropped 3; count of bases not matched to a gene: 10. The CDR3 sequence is CASRAGQTGDYGYTF. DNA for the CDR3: TGTGCCAGCAGGGCAGGACAAACAGGGGACTATGGCTACACCTTC.

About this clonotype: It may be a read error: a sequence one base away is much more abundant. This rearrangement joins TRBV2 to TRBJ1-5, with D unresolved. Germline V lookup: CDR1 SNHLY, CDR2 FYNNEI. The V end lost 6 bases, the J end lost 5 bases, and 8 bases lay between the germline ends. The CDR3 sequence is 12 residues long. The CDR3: CASRDTDQPQHF. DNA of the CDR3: TGTGCCAGCAGAGATACTGATCAGCCCCAGCATTTT.

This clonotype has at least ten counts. Here the CDR3 DNA reads TGTGCCACCAGTAATTCCTACGAGCAGTACTTC. Translation: CATSNSYEQYF. The rearrangement joins TRBV24-1 to TRBJ2-7; no reliable D call. This CDR3 comprises 11 residues. Germline CDR1 reads KGHDR; CDR2 reads SFDVKD. Trimming removed 6 bases at V and 1 base at J, with 3 bases between.

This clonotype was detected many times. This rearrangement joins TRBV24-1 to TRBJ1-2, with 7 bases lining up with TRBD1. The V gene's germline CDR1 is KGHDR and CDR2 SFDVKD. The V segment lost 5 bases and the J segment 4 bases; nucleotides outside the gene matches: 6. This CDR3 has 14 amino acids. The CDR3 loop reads CATSAQGGTYGYTF. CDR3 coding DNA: TGTGCCACCAGTGCCCAGGGGGGTACCTATGGCTACACCTTC.

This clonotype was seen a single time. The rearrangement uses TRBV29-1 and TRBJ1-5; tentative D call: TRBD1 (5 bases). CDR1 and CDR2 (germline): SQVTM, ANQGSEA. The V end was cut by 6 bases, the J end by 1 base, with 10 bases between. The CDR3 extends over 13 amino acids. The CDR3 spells CSVRDGSNQPQHF. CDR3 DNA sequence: TGCAGCGTACGGGACGGAAGCAATCAGCCCCAGCATTTT. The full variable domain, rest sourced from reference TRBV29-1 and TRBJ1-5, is SAVISQKPSRDICQRGTSLTIQCQVDSQVTMMFWYRQQPGQSLTLIATANQGSEATYESGFVIDKFPISRPNLTFSTLTVSNMSPEDSSIYLCSVRDGSNQPQHFGDGTRLSIL.

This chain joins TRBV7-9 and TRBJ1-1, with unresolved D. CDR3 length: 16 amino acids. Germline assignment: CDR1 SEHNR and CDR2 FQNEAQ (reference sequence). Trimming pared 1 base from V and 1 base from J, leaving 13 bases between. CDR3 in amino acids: CASSLGRNYKNTEAFF. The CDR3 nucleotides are TGTGCCAGCAGCTTAGGTCGGAATTATAAGAACACTGAAGCTTTCTTT.